These T cell receptor beta chains were read from a single sample in a study of cytomegalovirus exposure and HLA in healthy donors. Only in-frame clones appear in the TCRdb table, and some are missing; sequencing was by immunoSEQ multiplex PCR. The ten most abundant clones cover approximately 1.5% of a sample with roughly 150,000 clones. Sequencing was performed on PBMCs. The receptors come from a woman aged 50 to 65 in good health and CMV-seronegative. Each CDR3 is given with its conserved first and last residue. Each record gives: V gene, J gene, D gene, CDR3 DNA, CDR3 protein. D genes are given only for firm matches.

>TRBV10-3|TRBJ1-1|.
TGTGCCGCGGGGGGCACTGAAGCTTTCTTT
CAAGGTEAFF
>TRBV19|TRBJ1-4|.
TGTGCCAGTAGTATCAGGGAGGTCACTAATGAAAAACTGTTTTTT
CASSIREVTNEKLFF
>TRBV7-2|TRBJ1-1|TRBD1
TGTGCCAGCAGATTTAACAGGGGTAGTACTGAAGCTTTCTTT
CASRFNRGSTEAFF
>TRBV7-7|TRBJ2-1|.
TGTGCCAGCAGCGAGGGTCTCAGAGGGAATGAGCAGTTCTTC
CASSEGLRGNEQFF
>TRBV13|TRBJ2-3|TRBD2
TGTGCCAGCAGCCCCCTCGGCGGGGGGGCAGATACGCAGTATTTT
CASSPLGGGADTQYF
>TRBV27|TRBJ2-7|TRBD1
TGTGCCAGCAGTTCCGGGACAGGGGTCCACGAGCAGTACTTC
CASSSGTGVHEQYF
>TRBV5-1|TRBJ1-3|.
TGCGCCAGCAGCTTGGTAAGTCGGAGGGACACCATATATTTT
CASSLVSRRDTIYF
>TRBV27|TRBJ2-7|TRBD1
TGTGCCAGCAGTTTTCGACAGGGGGGATACGAGCAGTACTTC
CASSFRQGGYEQYF
>TRBV6-5|TRBJ1-2|.
TGTGCCAGCAGTGATTGGGCCGCTTATGGCTACACCTTC
CASSDWAAYGYTF
>TRBV18|TRBJ2-7|TRBD1
TGTGCCAGCTCACCAAGACAGGGACGTACCTACGAGCAGTACTTC
CASSPRQGRTYEQYF
>TRBV2|TRBJ2-1|TRBD2
TGTGCCAGCAGTGAAGCGGGGACTAGCGGGGGAGGCTCCTACAATGAGCAGTTCTTC
CASSEAGTSGGGSYNEQFF
>TRBV27|TRBJ2-1|TRBD1
TGTGCCAGCAGTGTTTTGCCGGGACAGGGGATAGTAAATGAGCAGTTCTTC
CASSVLPGQGIVNEQFF
>TRBV30|TRBJ2-2|TRBD1
TGTGCCTGGAGTGTAGTCCCCGCGGACAGGGCCAACACCGGGGAGCTGTTTTTT
CAWSVVPADRANTGELFF
>TRBV7-2|TRBJ1-2|.
TGTGCCAGCAGCACCGCGAACTATGGCTACACCTTC
CASSTANYGYTF
>TRBV27|TRBJ2-7|.
TGTGCCAGCAGTTTAAAGGGGTTTGCCGAGCAGTACTTC
CASSLKGFAEQYF
>TRBV28|TRBJ2-7|TRBD1
TGTGCCAGCAGTTCACCCCGGACAGGGGGGGGCGAGCAGTACTTC
CASSSPRTGGGEQYF
>TRBV27|TRBJ1-2|TRBD1
TGTGCCAGCAGCAGACAGGGGGTCTCCTATAACTATGGCTACACCTTC
CASSRQGVSYNYGYTF
>TRBV4-1|TRBJ1-3|.
TGCGCCAGCAGTGCAGGGGCCCAATACTCTGGAAACACCATATATTTT
CASSAGAQYSGNTIYF
>TRBV10-3|TRBJ1-2|.
TGTGCCATCAGTGAGGGGCAGGACTATGGCTACACCTTC
CAISEGQDYGYTF
>TRBV9|TRBJ2-3|.
TGTGCCAGCAGCCCCACTACAGATACGCAGTATTTT
CASSPTTDTQYF
>TRBV27|TRBJ1-1|.
TGTGCCAGCAGTCCCAGATATCGGGGGGCGAACACTGAAGCTTTCTTT
CASSPRYRGANTEAFF
>TRBV6-6|TRBJ2-7|TRBD2
TGTGCCAGCAGCTCTCGGACTAGCGGACTCTACGAGCAGTACTTC
CASSSRTSGLYEQYF
>TRBV4-3|TRBJ2-7|TRBD2
TGCGCCAGCAGCCCAGGGACTAGCGAGACCTACGAGCAGTACTTC
CASSPGTSETYEQYF
>TRBV10-3|TRBJ2-3|TRBD2
TGTGCCATCAGGGTAGCGGGAGAGTCTACAGTAACAGATACGCAGTATTTT
CAIRVAGESTVTDTQYF
>TRBV7-6|TRBJ2-3|.
TGTGCCAGCAGCCCCTGGGTGACGGCGGCAGATACGCAGTATTTT
CASSPWVTAADTQYF
>TRBV2|TRBJ1-5|TRBD1
TGTGCCAGCAGTACCCAGGGGGCGGCTAGCAATCAGCCCCAGCATTTT
CASSTQGAASNQPQHF
>TRBV7-6|TRBJ2-1|TRBD2
TGTGCCAGCAGCTCTAGCGGGTGGGTCAATGAGCAGTTCTTC
CASSSSGWVNEQFF
>TRBV5-5|TRBJ1-4|.
TGTGCCAGCAGCTTGTTCAGGGGACCTGCAACTAATGAAAAACTGTTTTTT
CASSLFRGPATNEKLFF
>TRBV5-1|TRBJ2-1|.
TGCGCCAGCAGCTTGACAGAACACAATGAGCAGTTCTTC
CASSLTEHNEQFF
>TRBV30|TRBJ2-5|TRBD1
TGTGCCTGGGGGACAGGGGGCGTGGAGACCCAGTACTTC
CAWGTGGVETQYF
>TRBV28|TRBJ1-5|TRBD1
TGTGCCAGCACCCCATTCGACAGGGGCGGCCGAGGCAATCAGCCCCAGCATTTT
CASTPFDRGGRGNQPQHF
>TRBV7-2|TRBJ1-4|TRBD1
TGTGCCAGACCACAGGGGGGTTATGAAAAACTGTTTTTT
CARPQGGYEKLFF
>TRBV2|TRBJ2-5|TRBD1
TGTGCCAGCACAAAAACGACAGGGGAAGAGACCCAGTACTTC
CASTKTTGEETQYF
>TRBV5-1|TRBJ2-5|.
TGCGCCAGCAGCTTGGGGGCTCGGGGGCAAGAGACCCAGTACTTC
CASSLGARGQETQYF
>TRBV28|TRBJ1-2|TRBD1
TGTGCCAGCAGCCCACCAGGACAGGACTATGGCTACACCTTC
CASSPPGQDYGYTF
>TRBV28|TRBJ1-6|TRBD1
TGTGCCAGCAGTACACAGGGGGCCTCCTATAATTCACCCCTCCACTTT
CASSTQGASYNSPLHF
>TRBV28|TRBJ1-2|.
TGTGCCAGCCAAAGGCCGGGAGATTATGGCTACACCTTC
CASQRPGDYGYTF
>TRBV5-1|TRBJ2-3|TRBD2
TGCGCCAGCAGCTTCGGCGGGAGGGCCACAGATACGCAGTATTTT
CASSFGGRATDTQYF
>TRBV9|TRBJ2-1|.
TGTGCCAGCAGCGTAGTGCCAGGAATGATTTACAATGAGCAGTTCTTC
CASSVVPGMIYNEQFF
>TRBV28|TRBJ2-2|.
TGTGCCAGCAGTGTTTATAGCAGAGGGAACACCGGGGAGCTGTTTTTT
CASSVYSRGNTGELFF
>TRBV6-5|TRBJ2-3|TRBD2
TGTGCCAGCAGTTCTCGTGGCGGGGGGATCCCTACGCAGTATTTT
CASSSRGGGIPTQYF
>TRBV18|TRBJ2-1|.
TGTGCCAGCTCACAGGACAGTTACAATGAGCAGTTCTTC
CASSQDSYNEQFF
>TRBV9|TRBJ1-1|.
TGTGCCAGCAGCGTAGGCGACAGGATGAACACTGAAGCTTTCTTT
CASSVGDRMNTEAFF
>TRBV10-3|TRBJ2-7|.
TGTGCCATCAGTGAGTTAGCCTACGAGCAGTACTTC
CAISELAYEQYF
>TRBV28|TRBJ1-1|.
TGTGCCAGCAGTTTTCTTGACAGGAGGAACACTGAAGCTTTCTTT
CASSFLDRRNTEAFF
>TRBV28|TRBJ1-1|TRBD1
TGTGCCACTGCAGGGACAGACAGGTGGGAAGCTTTCTTT
CATAGTDRWEAFF
>TRBV2|TRBJ2-5|TRBD1
TGTGCCAGCATTGAGGGACAGCAAGAGACCCAGTACTTC
CASIEGQQETQYF
>TRBV30|TRBJ2-7|TRBD2
TGTGCCTGGAGTTTGGGCCTAGCGGGAGGAGACGAGCAGTACTTC
CAWSLGLAGGDEQYF
>TRBV9|TRBJ1-5|TRBD1
TGTGCCAGCAGCCCTGGGGACAGGGATGGTCAGCCCCAGCATTTT
CASSPGDRDGQPQHF
>TRBV28|TRBJ1-2|.
TGTGCCAGCCAGGGTAACTATGGCTACACCTTC
CASQGNYGYTF
>TRBV4-3|TRBJ2-2|.
TGCGCCAGCAGCCAAGATTTACAGGGAACCGGGGAGCTGTTTTTT
CASSQDLQGTGELFF